This T cell receptor (beta chain) comes out of a study of T cell responses to AZD1222 COVID-19 vaccine. The repertoire was sequenced with immunoSEQ multiplex PCR; TCRdb's copy has only in-frame clones and lacks some. Altogether a few hundred thousand clones are present, over 85% being singletons, with the ten largest covering around 0.58%. The sequence was obtained from an adult in good health. The starting material was peripheral blood, obtained on day 0 of AZD1222 vaccination.

The CDR3 DNA reads TGTGCCAGTAGTATAGATGTGGCAGGGATTGGCTACACCTTC. This sequence encodes CASSIDVAGIGYTF. The chain combines TRBV19 with TRBJ1-2; tentatively, D is TRBD1 (5 bases). This CDR3 is 14 amino acids long. Per germline, CDR1 LNHDA and CDR2 SQIVND (reference sequence). Trimming removed 0 bases from V and 7 bases from J, with 12 bases in between. Using reference TRBV19 and TRBJ1-2 for the parts outside the CDR3, the full variable domain is DGGITQSPKYLFRKEGQNVTLSCEQNLNHDAMYWYRQDPGQGLRLIYYSQIVNDFQKGDIAEGYSVSREKKESFPLTVTSAQKNPTAFYLCASSIDVAGIGYTFGSGTRLTVV.